This TCR beta chain was recorded in a study of T cells in Graves' hyperthyroidism and ophthalmopathy. This clonotype was picked up many times. With 2 bases removed from V and 2 bases from J, the gap between germline ends came to 18 bases. CDR1 is LGHDT and CDR2 is YNNKEL in the germline V gene (reference sequence). The CDR3 sequence is 17 residues long. Amplified TCR beta CDR3 regions derived from RNA transcripts. HTBI primers were the set used in a first-round RT-PCR of the TCR CDR3. Each CDR3 protein gets one entry after TCRdb re-called the multiplex PCR reads with MiXCR. The repertoire includes hundreds of thousands of distinct CDR3 sequences, approximately 15% of them detected once, and about 4% sits in the top ten. Patients affected by ophthalmopathy presented a Clinical Activity Score of at least 3, a NOSPECS grade of at least 4, and disease duration below 3 months.

The sample taken for sequencing was blood. The receptor was derived from a woman aged 40 to 55 with Graves' ophthalmopathy. The V gene is TRBV3-1, the J gene TRBJ2-5; TRBD2 is a possible D gene (6 bases). In nucleotides, the CDR3 is TGTGCCAGCAGCCAACTTATGAACCGGGCGGGACAAGAGACCCAGTACTTC. It specifies CASSQLMNRAGQETQYF.